This is a list of T cell receptor beta chains from one sample in a study of neurological immune-mediated disorders. TCRdb redid the calling of the 5' RACE reads with MiXCR, one entry per CDR3 protein. The sample includes 65,000 to 85,000 distinct CDR3 sequences, 2.5% to 3.5% of them seen just once. Material for sequencing was PBMCs. These TCRs come from a woman in her forties or fifties with multiple sclerosis. CDR3s include the opening cysteine and the closing phenylalanine or tryptophan. A D gene is named only where the DNA matches it firmly. Where a row states a size, it is once, few, many or the class of an expanded clone; other rows omit it.

V gene: TRBV6-2/TRBV6-3
D gene: .
clone size: many
J gene: TRBJ2-3
CDR3 DNA: TGTGCCAGCAGTATCCGGGACTCCAAATCTAGCACAGATACGCAGTATTTT
CDR3 protein: CASSIRDSKSSTDTQYF

V gene: TRBV10-3
D gene: TRBD2
clone size: many
J gene: TRBJ2-1
CDR3 DNA: TGTGCCACCGGGACTATAGCCGGTGAGCAGTTCTTC
CDR3 protein: CATGTIAGEQFF

V gene: TRBV6-5
D gene: TRBD1
clone size: many
J gene: TRBJ2-3
CDR3 DNA: TGTGCCAGCAGACCAGGGGGCCCCCTGAGCACAGATACGCAGTATTTT
CDR3 protein: CASRPGGPLSTDTQYF

V gene: TRBV27
D gene: .
clone size: many
J gene: TRBJ2-7
CDR3 DNA: TGTGCCAGCAGTCCGGGACCTCCGGGGCAGTACTTC
CDR3 protein: CASSPGPPGQYF

V gene: TRBV6-1
D gene: TRBD1
clone size: many
J gene: TRBJ1-1
CDR3 DNA: TGTGCCAGCAATAGGGACAGGGGGCTCACTGAAGCTTTCTTT
CDR3 protein: CASNRDRGLTEAFF

V gene: TRBV7-9
D gene: TRBD1
clone size: many
J gene: TRBJ2-1
CDR3 DNA: TGTGCCAGCAGCCCCTACGGGACAGGGGAGCAGTTCTTC
CDR3 protein: CASSPYGTGEQFF

V gene: TRBV7-9
D gene: .
clone size: many
J gene: TRBJ2-6
CDR3 DNA: TGTGCCAGCAGCGGCAAAAGGGATTTCCCAAGCAACGTCCTGACTTTC
CDR3 protein: CASSGKRDFPSNVLTF

V gene: TRBV24-1
D gene: TRBD2
clone size: many
J gene: TRBJ2-1
CDR3 DNA: TGTGCCACCAGTGATAGAGCGGGGGGCCAGGGGCATGAGCAGTTCTTC
CDR3 protein: CATSDRAGGQGHEQFF

V gene: TRBV18
D gene: .
clone size: many
J gene: TRBJ2-5
CDR3 DNA: TGTGCCAGCTCACTGGACCGTCAAGAGACCCAGTACTTC
CDR3 protein: CASSLDRQETQYF

V gene: TRBV7-2
D gene: .
clone size: many
J gene: TRBJ2-1
CDR3 DNA: TGTGCCAGCAGCGACCGCTTGAAGCGGGAGCAGTTCTTC
CDR3 protein: CASSDRLKREQFF

V gene: TRBV12-3/TRBV12-4
D gene: .
clone size: many
J gene: TRBJ1-1
CDR3 DNA: TGTGCCAGCAGTCCAGTAAGGGGGAACACTGAAGCTTTCTTT
CDR3 protein: CASSPVRGNTEAFF

V gene: TRBV20-1
D gene: .
clone size: many
J gene: TRBJ1-6
CDR3 DNA: TGCAGTGCTCTACAGGGCGGTGGTTATAATTCACCCCTCCACTTT
CDR3 protein: CSALQGGGYNSPLHF

V gene: TRBV28
D gene: .
clone size: .
J gene: TRBJ1-2
CDR3 DNA: TGTGCCAGCAGTTCCCCCCCCGGGGCGCGGAACTATGGCTACACCTTC
CDR3 protein: CASSSPPGARNYGYTF

V gene: TRBV5-5
D gene: .
clone size: many
J gene: TRBJ2-5
CDR3 DNA: TGTGCCAGCAGCTTAGGTCGGATGAAAGAGACCCAGTACTTC
CDR3 protein: CASSLGRMKETQYF

V gene: TRBV6-5
D gene: .
clone size: many
J gene: TRBJ1-3
CDR3 DNA: TGTGCCAGCAGTTATAAGGGGTCTGGAAACACCATATATTTT
CDR3 protein: CASSYKGSGNTIYF

V gene: TRBV7-2
D gene: TRBD1
clone size: many
J gene: TRBJ1-3
CDR3 DNA: TGTGCCAGCAGCCTTGGACAGGGGGCCTCTGGAAACACCATATATTTT
CDR3 protein: CASSLGQGASGNTIYF

V gene: TRBV10-1
D gene: TRBD1
clone size: few
J gene: TRBJ2-1
CDR3 DNA: TGCGCCAGCAGTGGGGGGACAGAAAACAATGAGCAGTTCTTC
CDR3 protein: CASSGGTENNEQFF

V gene: TRBV5-1
D gene: .
clone size: many
J gene: TRBJ2-5
CDR3 DNA: TGCGCCAGCAGCTTGGGACCTCGGACAGCCCAAGAGACCCAGTACTTC
CDR3 protein: CASSLGPRTAQETQYF

V gene: TRBV5-1
D gene: TRBD2
clone size: many
J gene: TRBJ2-1
CDR3 DNA: TGCGCCAGCAGCTTGGACCCCGGGACTAGCGCTTACAATGAGCAGTTCTTC
CDR3 protein: CASSLDPGTSAYNEQFF

V gene: TRBV14
D gene: .
clone size: many
J gene: TRBJ2-2
CDR3 DNA: TGTGCCAGCAGCCAAGAACTCACCGGGGAGCTGTTTTTT
CDR3 protein: CASSQELTGELFF

V gene: TRBV7-2
D gene: TRBD2
clone size: .
J gene: TRBJ2-1
CDR3 DNA: TGTGCCAGCAGGTTCCGACTAGCGGGATACCGTGAGCAGTTCTTC
CDR3 protein: CASRFRLAGYREQFF

V gene: TRBV7-2
D gene: TRBD1
clone size: many
J gene: TRBJ1-6
CDR3 DNA: TGTGCCAGCAGCTCCACCCGGTTGACAGGGCGTTCACCCCTCCACTTT
CDR3 protein: CASSSTRLTGRSPLHF

V gene: TRBV5-1
D gene: .
clone size: many
J gene: TRBJ1-4
CDR3 DNA: TGCGCCAGCAGCTTGGTTCCAGGAGAAAAACTGTTTTTT
CDR3 protein: CASSLVPGEKLFF

V gene: TRBV20-1
D gene: .
clone size: many
J gene: TRBJ2-4
CDR3 DNA: TGCAGTGCTAGTGACTCCCCGTTAGCCAAAAACATTCAGTACTTC
CDR3 protein: CSASDSPLAKNIQYF

V gene: TRBV29-1
D gene: .
clone size: many
J gene: TRBJ1-2
CDR3 DNA: TGCAGCGTTACCCAACAGATGGGCTATGGCTACACCTTC
CDR3 protein: CSVTQQMGYGYTF

V gene: TRBV7-2
D gene: .
clone size: many
J gene: TRBJ1-4
CDR3 DNA: TGTGCCAGCAGCCTAGACTCGGTCCTGGGAAAACTGTTTTTT
CDR3 protein: CASSLDSVLGKLFF

V gene: TRBV5-1
D gene: TRBD1
clone size: many
J gene: TRBJ2-3
CDR3 DNA: TGCGCCAGCAGCCGTGAACAGGGGGCCTTGAGCACAGATACGCAGTATTTT
CDR3 protein: CASSREQGALSTDTQYF

V gene: TRBV11-3
D gene: TRBD1
clone size: .
J gene: TRBJ2-5
CDR3 DNA: TGTGCCAGCAGCTTATCGACAGGGGGCGTTGAGGAGACCCAGTACTTC
CDR3 protein: CASSLSTGGVEETQYF

V gene: TRBV18
D gene: .
clone size: .
J gene: TRBJ1-4
CDR3 DNA: TGTGCCAGCTCACCACCGAATTCGGGACCTAATGAAAAACTGTTTTTT
CDR3 protein: CASSPPNSGPNEKLFF

V gene: TRBV2
D gene: .
clone size: many
J gene: TRBJ2-4
CDR3 DNA: TGTGCCAGCAGACCACAATGGGGGGGCGCGGGCAAAAACATTCAGTACTTC
CDR3 protein: CASRPQWGGAGKNIQYF

V gene: TRBV5-1
D gene: .
clone size: many
J gene: TRBJ2-3
CDR3 DNA: TGCGCCAGCAGCTTGGCCCCACCCTTAGACGGCCGCACAGATACGCAGTATTTT
CDR3 protein: CASSLAPPLDGRTDTQYF

V gene: TRBV12-3/TRBV12-4
D gene: .
clone size: many
J gene: TRBJ2-5
CDR3 DNA: TGTGGACTCCAAGAGACCCAGTACTTC
CDR3 protein: CGLQETQYF

V gene: TRBV5-1
D gene: .
clone size: many
J gene: TRBJ1-1
CDR3 DNA: TGCGCCAGCAGCCCGGCGGGCAGACCGAACACTGAAGCTTTCTTT
CDR3 protein: CASSPAGRPNTEAFF

V gene: TRBV15
D gene: .
clone size: many
J gene: TRBJ1-2
CDR3 DNA: TGTGCCACCAGCAGTCGACAGGCTAATAACTATGGCTACACCTTC
CDR3 protein: CATSSRQANNYGYTF

V gene: TRBV20-1
D gene: TRBD2
clone size: many
J gene: TRBJ2-5
CDR3 DNA: TGCAGTGCTAGAGATTCGAGCGGGAGAGGGGTCGTACAAGAGACCCAGTACTTC
CDR3 protein: CSARDSSGRGVVQETQYF

V gene: TRBV7-2
D gene: .
clone size: many
J gene: TRBJ2-3
CDR3 DNA: TGTGCCAGCAGCTTCGACAGTTACACAGATACGCAGTATTTT
CDR3 protein: CASSFDSYTDTQYF

V gene: TRBV6-1
D gene: .
clone size: many
J gene: TRBJ2-5
CDR3 DNA: TGTGCCAGCAGTGCAACAGGGATTTCGGGAGAGACCCAGTACTTC
CDR3 protein: CASSATGISGETQYF

V gene: TRBV5-1
D gene: .
clone size: many
J gene: TRBJ1-1
CDR3 DNA: TGCGCCAGCAGCCCGGATGGGAGGCGACGGACTGAAGCTTTCTTT
CDR3 protein: CASSPDGRRRTEAFF

V gene: TRBV19
D gene: TRBD1
clone size: many
J gene: TRBJ1-1
CDR3 DNA: TGTGCCAGTAGGACAGGGTGGACTGAAGCTTTCTTT
CDR3 protein: CASRTGWTEAFF

V gene: TRBV20-1
D gene: .
clone size: many
J gene: TRBJ1-4
CDR3 DNA: TGCAGTGCTACAGCAACTAATGAAAAACTGTTTTTT
CDR3 protein: CSATATNEKLFF

V gene: TRBV29-1
D gene: TRBD1
clone size: many
J gene: TRBJ1-4
CDR3 DNA: TGCAGCGTTGAAGGACAGGGCCATGAAAAACTGTTTTTT
CDR3 protein: CSVEGQGHEKLFF

V gene: TRBV12-3/TRBV12-4
D gene: TRBD1
clone size: many
J gene: TRBJ1-4
CDR3 DNA: TGTGCCAGCAGGACCCGAGGGACAGGGAGAGTCTCCCTTGGTCGTAGTAATGAAAAACTGTTTTTT
CDR3 protein: CASRTRGTGRVSLGRSNEKLFF

V gene: TRBV12-3/TRBV12-4
D gene: .
clone size: .
J gene: TRBJ2-5
CDR3 DNA: TGTGCCAGCAGTTTAGACAGGGAGAACCAGTACTTC
CDR3 protein: CASSLDRENQYF